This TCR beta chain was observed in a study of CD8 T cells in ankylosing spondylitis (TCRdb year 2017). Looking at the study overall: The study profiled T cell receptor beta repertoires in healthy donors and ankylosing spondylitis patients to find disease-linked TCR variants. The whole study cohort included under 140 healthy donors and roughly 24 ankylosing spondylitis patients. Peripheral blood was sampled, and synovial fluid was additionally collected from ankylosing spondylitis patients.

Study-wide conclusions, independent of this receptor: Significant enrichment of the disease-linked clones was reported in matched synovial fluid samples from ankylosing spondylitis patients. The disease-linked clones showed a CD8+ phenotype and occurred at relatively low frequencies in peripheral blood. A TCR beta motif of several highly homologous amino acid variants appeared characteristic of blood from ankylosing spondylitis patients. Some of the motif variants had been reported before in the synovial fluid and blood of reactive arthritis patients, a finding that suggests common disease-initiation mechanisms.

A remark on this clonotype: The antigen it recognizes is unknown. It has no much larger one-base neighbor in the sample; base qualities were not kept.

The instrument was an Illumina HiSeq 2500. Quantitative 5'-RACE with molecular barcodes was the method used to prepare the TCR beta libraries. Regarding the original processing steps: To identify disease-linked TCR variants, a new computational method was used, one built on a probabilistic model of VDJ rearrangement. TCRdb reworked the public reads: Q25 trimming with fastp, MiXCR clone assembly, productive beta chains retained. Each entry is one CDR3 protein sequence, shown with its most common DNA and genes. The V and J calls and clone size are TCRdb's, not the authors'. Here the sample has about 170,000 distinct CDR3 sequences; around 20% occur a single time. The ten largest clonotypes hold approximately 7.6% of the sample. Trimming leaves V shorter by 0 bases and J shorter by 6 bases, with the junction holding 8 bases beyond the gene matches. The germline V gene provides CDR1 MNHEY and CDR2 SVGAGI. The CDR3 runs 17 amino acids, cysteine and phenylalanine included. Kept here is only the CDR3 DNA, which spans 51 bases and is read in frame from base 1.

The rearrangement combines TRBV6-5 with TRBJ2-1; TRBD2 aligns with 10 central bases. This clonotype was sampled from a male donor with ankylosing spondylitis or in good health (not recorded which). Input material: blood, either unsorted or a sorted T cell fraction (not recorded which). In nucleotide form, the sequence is TGTGCCAGCAGTTACTCGTCCCTAGCGGGAGAGGGCAATGAGCAGTTCTTC. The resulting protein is CASSYSSLAGEGNEQFF.